The 5 T cell receptor beta chains below were found in one sample sequenced in a study of T cell repertoires in ileal Crohn's disease. Generated by immunoSEQ multiplex PCR, the TCRdb table keeps only in-frame clones and is missing some. Seen here are around 33,000 clones, 80% observed once, and the top ten hold under 20%. Input material: ileal tissue. These receptors originate from an adult with Crohn's disease.

The J gene is TRBJ1-6, the V gene TRBV7-2; D might be TRBD1 (6 bases). The CDR3 is 14 amino acids. V lost 8 bases, J lost 11 bases, and 19 bases lay in between. CDR1 is SGHTA, CDR2 FQGNSA, per germline. For the CDR3, the DNA is TGTGCCAGCGCCGGACTCCTACAGGGTCCACCCCTCCACTTT. This codes for CASAGLLQGPPLHF.

The V and J genes are TRBV6-6 and TRBJ2-3; D is possibly TRBD2 (5 bases). The CDR3 has 13 amino acids. CDR1 MNHNY and CDR2 SVGAGI come from the germline V gene (reference sequence). The CDR3 bases are TGTGCGGGGAAGAGGACTGCTAGGGATACGCAGTATTTT. Translation: CAGKRTARDTQYF.

The CDR3: CASSLPSGAYNEQFF. The DNA of the CDR3 is TGTGCCAGCTCCCTCCCAAGCGGGGCCTACAATGAGCAGTTCTTC. This chain uses TRBV18 with TRBJ2-1; the match to TRBD2 covers 7 bases. This CDR3 is built from 15 residues. Germline V CDR1 and CDR2: KGHSH, LQKENI. V gave up 6 bases and J gave up 2 bases; unmatched junction bases: 7.

This chain connects TRBV7-9 to TRBJ2-5, with D perhaps matching TRBD2 (6 bases). The J call may not be correct, given that the DNA end is closer to TRBJ2-7. The CDR3 spans 15 residues. Per germline, CDR1 SEHNR and CDR2 FQNEAQ (reference sequence). This chain's CDR3 is CASSLEGTGGIEQYF. The DNA of the CDR3 is TGTGCCAGCAGCTTAGAAGGGACCGGGGGTATCGAGCAGTACTTC.

The V and J genes are TRBV2 and TRBJ1-2; weak D call: TRBD1 (5 bases). Germline V gives CDR1 SNHLY, CDR2 FYNNEI. The CDR3 is 13 residues long. The V end lost 6 bases, the J end lost 3 bases, and 11 bases lay between the germline ends. The CDR3 reads CASSQGGYYGYTF. CDR3 DNA sequence: TGTGCCAGCAGCCAGGGAGGATACTATGGCTACACCTTC.